These 16 T cell receptor beta chains share one sample of origin, sequenced in a study of PD-1 blockade in classical Hodgkin lymphoma. Relapse after autologous stem cell transplantation occurred in every patient, and brentuximab vedotin exposure varied. Some clones are missing from TCRdb's copy, which holds only in-frame ones; the method was immunoSEQ multiplex PCR. The sample includes 60,000 to 65,000 clones, around 89% of them seen just once. The source material was peripheral blood mononuclear cells (PBMCs), sampled at baseline. All receptors derive from a human donor with classical Hodgkin lymphoma.

The chain links TRBV2 to TRBJ2-3, with D uncertain. The CDR3 runs to 14 residues. Trimming left V 6 bases short and J 2 bases short, with 12 bases between. Germline V lookup: CDR1 SNHLY, CDR2 FYNNEI. CDR3 region: CASRGPINTDTQYF. CDR3 coding DNA: TGTGCCAGCAGAGGACCGATTAACACAGATACGCAGTATTTT. Filled out from reference TRBV2 and TRBJ2-3, the complete variable domain reads EPEVTQTPSHQVTQMGQEVILRCVPISNHLYFYWYRQILGQKVEFLVSFYNNEISEKSEIFDDQFSVERPDGSNFTLKIRSTKLEDSAMYFCASRGPINTDTQYFGPGTRLTVL.

The CDR3 region has the DNA TGCAGCGTTGTTGGGACAGGGGTCGAGCAGTACTTC. It encodes CSVVGTGVEQYF. The gene calls are TRBV29-1 and TRBJ2-7; TRBD1 aligns across 10 bases. The trim removed 4 bases at V and 6 bases at J, leaving 3 bases unmatched. Germline values: CDR1 SQVTM, CDR2 ANQGSEA. CDR3 length equals 12 residues.

This clone has just one count. This chain connects TRBV29-1 to TRBJ2-1; either TRBD1 or TRBD2 may fit D (5 bases each). The germline V gene has CDR1 SQVTM and CDR2 ANQGSEA. CDR3 length equals 15 residues. V lost 7 bases, J lost 10 bases, and 26 bases lay in between. The CDR3 nucleotides read TGCAGCGCATCCCGAGGGGTTTTTGATCGAGTGGAGCAGTTCTTC. Translated: CSASRGVFDRVEQFF.

The CDR3 loop reads CAISEIYEQYF. In DNA form, the CDR3 reads TGTGCCATCAGTGAGATCTACGAGCAGTACTTC. The chain couples TRBV10-3 to TRBJ2-7, with D unclear. The CDR3 covers 11 residues. V dropped 2 bases and J dropped 3 bases, with 2 bases sitting between them. The V gene's germline CDR1 is ENHRY and CDR2 SYGVKD.

The table lists this clone with a few counts. This rearrangement joins TRBV7-2 to TRBJ2-4; 9 nucleotides agree with TRBD1. J was trimmed by 5 bases and V by 4 bases; bases with no gene match: 6. The CDR3 sequence is 15 residues long. Germline V gene sequence: CDR1 SGHTA, CDR2 FQGNSA. CDR3 protein: CASSSRTGAQNIQYF. Written as DNA, the CDR3 is TGTGCCAGCAGCTCCCGGACAGGGGCCCAAAACATTCAGTACTTC.

The chain is built from TRBV2 and TRBJ1-6; D is unresolved. Trimming removed 5 bases at V and 10 bases at J, with 15 bases between. Germline V gives CDR1 SNHLY, CDR2 FYNNEI. The CDR3 runs to 14 residues. CDR3 sequence (DNA): TGTGCCAGCAGTATAGGGTTTGTTCGCTCACCCCTCCACTTT. Protein sequence: CASSIGFVRSPLHF.

The J gene is TRBJ2-3, the V gene TRBV19, with 7 bases identical to TRBD1. Germline V CDR1 and CDR2: LNHDA, SQIVND (reference sequence). The CDR3 runs to 16 residues. J lost 3 bases, V lost 5 bases, and 11 bases had no gene match. The CDR3, as DNA: TGTGCCAGTAGTCCAGACAGGGTTCGTGGTACAGATACGCAGTATTTT. Its protein is CASSPDRVRGTDTQYF.

This clone was found once. The rearrangement joins TRBV6-4 to TRBJ2-3; 9 nucleotides align to TRBD1. This CDR3 comprises 16 residues. Germline CDR1 and CDR2: MRHNA and SNTAGT. V dropped 5 bases and J dropped 0; count of bases not matched to a gene: 6. CDR3 sequence: CASSTQGQGSTDTQYF. The CDR3 DNA sequence: TGTGCCAGCAGTACACAGGGACAGGGAAGCACAGATACGCAGTATTTT.

The chain carries TRBV4-3 and TRBJ1-5, with D unclear. Trimming left V 4 bases short and J 3 bases short, with 7 bases between. The CDR3 consists of 13 residues. The germline gives CDR1 LGHNA, CDR2 YSLEER. CDR3 coding DNA: TGCGCCAGCAGCCCACAATACAATCAGCCCCAGCATTTT. It specifies CASSPQYNQPQHF.

Only a few counts were recorded for this clone. CDR3 in DNA: TGTGCCAGTAGTATAGAGGGGGCCTTGGGTGAAAAACTGTTTTTT. Its protein is CASSIEGALGEKLFF. The rearrangement joins TRBV19 to TRBJ1-4, with D maybe TRBD1 (6 bases). The CDR3 is 15 residues long. Germline V lookup: CDR1 LNHDA, CDR2 SQIVND (reference sequence). Trimming took off 0 bases at V and 7 bases at J, with 12 bases between the two ends.

The chain recombines TRBV7-2 with TRBJ1-2, with TRBD1 matching over 10 bases. The CDR3 sequence is 16 residues long. The trim removed 3 bases at V and 7 bases at J, leaving 11 bases unmatched. The V gene's germline CDR1 is SGHTA and CDR2 FQGNSA. The CDR3 protein is CASSFRTGGVIGGYTF. The CDR3 nucleotides read TGTGCCAGCAGCTTCCGGACAGGGGGTGTTATCGGTGGCTACACCTTC.

The rearrangement joins TRBV12-5 to TRBJ2-3; no clear D. V was shortened by 6 bases and J by 3 bases, with 16 bases between the two germline ends. Germline CDR1 is LGHNT and CDR2 is FRNRAP. This CDR3 is 15 amino acids long. DNA for the CDR3: TGTGCTAGTGGCACTCGGACGAGTGGGACAGATACGCAGTATTTT. It is translated as CASGTRTSGTDTQYF.

This sequence joins TRBV7-6 and TRBJ2-7, with D unresolved. Trimming cost V 2 bases and J 5 bases, with 7 bases left between them. This CDR3 spans 12 amino acids. Germline V lookup: CDR1 SGHVS, CDR2 FNYEAQ. This CDR3 reads CASSLQADEQYF. The CDR3, as DNA: TGTGCCAGCAGCTTACAAGCAGACGAGCAGTACTTC.

The count of this clone is one. The V gene is TRBV7-2, the J gene TRBJ2-1; tentatively, D is TRBD1 (5 bases). Trimming pared 3 bases from V and 1 base from J, leaving 13 bases between. The CDR3 sequence is 16 residues long. In germline, CDR1 is SGHTA, CDR2 FQGNSA. CDR3 sequence (DNA): TGTGCCAGCAGCTTTCAGGGCCAGACGTCCTACAATGAGCAGTTCTTC. Its protein is CASSFQGQTSYNEQFF.

The rearrangement links TRBV7-9 to TRBJ1-1; no clear D. This CDR3 region has 16 residues. The ends were cut back, 3 bases at V and 6 bases at J, with 20 bases in the middle. Germline V gene lookup returns CDR1 SEHNR and CDR2 FQNEAQ (reference sequence). Here the CDR3 DNA reads TGTGCCAGCAGCTTGCCTGAGGTCGGAGGGAGACCTGAAGCTTTCTTT. This sequence encodes CASSLPEVGGRPEAFF. The full variable domain, with the rest looked up from reference TRBV7-9 and TRBJ1-1, is DTGVSQNPRHKITKRGQNVTFRCDPISEHNRLYWYRQTLGQGPEFLTYFQNEAQLEKSRLLSDRFSAERPKGSFSTLEIQRTEQGDSAMYLCASSLPEVGGRPEAFFGQGTRLTVV.

J is TRBJ2-3 and V is TRBV7-7; 10 nucleotides match TRBD2. Germline V gives CDR1 SSHAT, CDR2 FNYEAQ (reference sequence). The CDR3 runs to 16 residues. V dropped 5 bases and J dropped 0; count of bases not matched to a gene: 5. DNA of the CDR3: TGTGCCAGCAGCCCGGGGACTAGCGTTAGCACAGATACGCAGTATTTT. It specifies CASSPGTSVSTDTQYF.